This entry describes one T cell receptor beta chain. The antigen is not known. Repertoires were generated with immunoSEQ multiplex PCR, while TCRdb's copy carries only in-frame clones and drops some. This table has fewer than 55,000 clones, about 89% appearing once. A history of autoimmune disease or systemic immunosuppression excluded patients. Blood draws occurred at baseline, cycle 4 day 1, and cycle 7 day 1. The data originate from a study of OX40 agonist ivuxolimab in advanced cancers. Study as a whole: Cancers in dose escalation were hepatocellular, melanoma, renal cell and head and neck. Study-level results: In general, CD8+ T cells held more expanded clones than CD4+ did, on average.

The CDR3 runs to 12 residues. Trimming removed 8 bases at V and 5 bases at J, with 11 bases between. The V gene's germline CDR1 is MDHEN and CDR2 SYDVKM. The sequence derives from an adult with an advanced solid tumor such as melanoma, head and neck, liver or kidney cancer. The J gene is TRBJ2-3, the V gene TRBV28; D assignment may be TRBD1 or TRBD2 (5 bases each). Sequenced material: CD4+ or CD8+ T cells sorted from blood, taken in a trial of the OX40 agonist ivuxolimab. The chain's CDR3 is CASGTKLDTQYF. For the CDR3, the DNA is TGTGCCAGCGGGACCAAATTAGATACGCAGTATTTT.